The next 10 T cell receptor beta chains were all read from a single sample in a study of neurological immune-mediated disorders. TCRdb called the 5' RACE reads again in MiXCR, with one record for every CDR3 protein. The sample holds about 71,000 distinct CDR3 sequences, about 4.9% seen once. The source material was PBMCs. These receptors all come from a man aged 25-40 years with multiple sclerosis.

At least ten counts were recorded for this clonotype. This sequence joins TRBV7-9 and TRBJ2-5; 8 positions match TRBD1. The CDR3 is 14 residues long. The junction had 3 bases not matched to a gene; V was cut back by 4 bases and J by 2 bases. Germline loops: CDR1 SEHNR, CDR2 FQNEAQ (reference sequence). CDR3 loop: CASSSRDRQETQYF. The DNA of the CDR3 is TGTGCCAGCAGCTCACGGGACAGGCAAGAGACCCAGTACTTC.

The chain uses TRBV9 and TRBJ1-1, with D uncertain. Trimming took 6 bases from V and 4 from J, leaving 13 bases between them. The CDR3 is 13 residues long. The germline CDR1 and CDR2 sequences are SGDLS and YYNGEE. The CDR3 DNA reads as TGTGCCAGCACCTACCCGCCGGGCACTGAAGCTTTCTTT. Protein sequence: CASTYPPGTEAFF.

This clonotype was counted only a few times. CDR3 DNA sequence: TGTGCAAGTCGCTTAGCCCACCACATCCCACAGGGGGGAGACTATGGCTACACCTTC. It specifies CASRLAHHIPQGGDYGYTF. J is TRBJ1-2 and V is TRBV12-2; the D call TRBD1 from the table was never checked on the DNA. TRBV12-2 is termed a pseudogene. The CDR3 is 19 amino acids.

This clonotype was observed at least ten times. Germline and junction disagree at one end, which may indicate a read error. The V call is TRBV2, the J call TRBJ2-1; TRBD1 agrees at 8 bases. Germline V gene lookup returns CDR1 SNHLY and CDR2 FYNNEI. CDR3 length: 14 residues. The CDR3 DNA reads as TGTGCTAGCAGGGAGGACAGGGACTACAATGAGCAGTTCTTC. It encodes CASREDRDYNEQFF. Supplemented by reference TRBV2 and TRBJ2-1, the full variable domain reads EPEVTQTPSHQVTQMGQEVILRCVPISNHLYFYWYRQILGQKVEFLVSFYNNEISEKSEIFDDQFSVERPDGSNFTLKIRSTKLEDSAMYFCASREDRDYNEQFFGPGTRLTVL.

This clonotype has more than one count but fewer than ten. V and J are TRBV20-1 and TRBJ2-3; no clear D gene. This CDR3 spans 14 amino acids. Germline V gives CDR1 DFQATT, CDR2 SNEGSKA (reference sequence). V lost 3 bases, J lost 2 bases, and 12 bases lay in between. CDR3 DNA: TGCAGTGCTAGTTTGATGCGGTACACAGATACGCAGTATTTT. Protein: CSASLMRYTDTQYF.

This clonotype has a count of ten or more. CDR3 protein: CASSGVNTEAFF. The CDR3 coding sequence is TGTGCCAGCAGCGGGGTGAACACTGAAGCTTTCTTT. The chain couples TRBV9 to TRBJ1-1, with no clear D. Trimming removed 3 bases from V and 0 bases from J, with 3 bases in between. The CDR3 is 12 amino acids. CDR1 is SGDLS and CDR2 is YYNGEE in the germline V gene.

V is TRBV12-3 or TRBV12-4 and J is TRBJ2-7; no clear D gene. Trimming cost V 4 bases and J 6 bases, with 13 bases left between them. This CDR3 is built from 13 residues. The CDR3 nucleotides read TGTGCCAGCAGTTCCGTAATTTGGGGCGAGCAGTACTTC. Translating it yields CASSSVIWGEQYF.

The table lists this clonotype with many counts. This rearrangement joins TRBV29-1 to TRBJ2-6; D call uncertain. The germline gives CDR1 SQVTM, CDR2 ANQGSEA. V lost 5 bases, J lost 0 bases, and 8 bases lay in between. This CDR3 region has 14 residues. The CDR3 spells CSVQRSSGANVLTF. The CDR3 DNA reads as TGCAGCGTTCAAAGGTCCTCTGGGGCCAACGTCCTGACTTTC.

This clonotype was counted a few times. This sequence joins TRBV5-1 and TRBJ1-5; D possibly corresponds to TRBD1 (5 bases). Germline V gene lookup returns CDR1 SGHRS and CDR2 YFSETQ. V lost 0 bases and J lost 1, with 8 bases in between. This CDR3 spans 15 amino acids. The CDR3 reads CASSLAGRSNQPQHF. DNA for the CDR3: TGCGCCAGCAGCTTGGCGGGACGGAGCAATCAGCCCCAGCATTTT.

This clonotype showed up many times. The J gene is TRBJ2-1, the V gene TRBV5-1, with 11 bases lining up with TRBD2. The CDR3 has 15 residues. V lost 4 bases, J lost 4 bases, and 4 bases stayed unmatched. CDR1 and CDR2 from the germline V gene are SGHRS and YFSETQ. The CDR3 reads CASSQLAGGYNEQFF. The DNA for the CDR3 is TGCGCCAGCAGCCAGTTAGCGGGGGGGTACAATGAGCAGTTCTTC. Combining the CDR3 with reference TRBV5-1 and TRBJ2-1 gives the whole variable domain KAGVTQTPRYLIKTRGQQVTLSCSPISGHRSVSWYQQTPGQGLQFLFEYFSETQRNKGNFPGRFSGRQFSNSRSEMNVSTLELGDSALYLCASSQLAGGYNEQFFGPGTRLTVL.